Given below is one TCR beta chain in context. This sample stems from a study of Ad26.COV2.S vaccination and SARS-CoV-2 variants. Profiling relied on immunoSEQ multiplex PCR, and the TCRdb table lists in-frame clones only, not all of them. This sample has about 380,000 clones, with about 83% found just once. Germline CDR1 SEHNR, CDR2 FQNEAQ (reference sequence). There are 17 residues in the CDR3. J lost 6 bases, V lost 6 bases, and 11 bases had no gene match. Treatment noted: roughly 20 received Ad26.COV2.S at low or high dose, single or two shots; about 5 received placebo; per-sample allocation not given. Sampling was performed 63 days after the first vaccine or placebo injection.

The material was peripheral blood, obtained in a trial of Ad26.COV2.S vaccine versus placebo. The source is a person between 18 and 60 years old who received the Ad26.COV2.S COVID-19 vaccine or a placebo. The chain combines TRBV7-9 with TRBJ2-7, with 16 bases lining up with TRBD2. CDR3 in amino acids: CASRGPGTSGRGGEQYF. For the CDR3, the DNA is TGTGCCAGCAGGGGTCCCGGGACTAGCGGGAGGGGAGGCGAGCAGTACTTC.